This TCR beta chain emerged from a study of cytomegalovirus exposure and HLA in healthy donors. Study context: Early released data comprised 80 million to 90 million unique TCRs from HLA-typed donors.

This clone was counted a few times. CDR3 length: 15 residues. V lost 8 bases and J lost 5; bases outside the gene matches: 11. From germline, CDR1 is SGHNT and CDR2 YENEEA. 13 Jbeta primers and 60 Vbeta primers were used for the PCR. The method was immunoSEQ multiplex PCR; TCRdb's version includes in-frame clones alone and lacks a portion of them. The sample contains approximately 160,000 clones, more than 65% of which appear only once. This TCR was recovered from a man younger than 35 in good health and CMV-seropositive. Sequenced: PBMCs. V usage is TRBV11-3 and J usage is TRBJ2-2; 7 bases line up with TRBD1. The chain's CDR3 is CASLLAGGRTGELFF. In DNA, the CDR3 is TGTGCCAGCCTGTTGGCAGGGGGACGGACCGGGGAGCTGTTTTTT. Complete variable domain (other parts from reference TRBV11-3 and TRBJ2-2): EAGVVQSPRYKIIEKKQPVAFWCNPISGHNTLYWYLQNLGQGPELLIRYENEEAVDDSQLPKDRFSAERLKGVDSTLKIQPAELGDSAVYLCASLLAGGRTGELFFGEGSRLTVL.